This T cell receptor (beta chain) was found in a study of T-cell reconstitution after alpha-beta-depleted transplantation in children. This clonotype was detected a few times. The length of the CDR3 is 15 residues. V dropped 6 bases and J dropped 4; count of bases not matched to a gene: 10. During its preparation, the TCRbeta library received unique molecular identifiers. TCRdb independently ran MiXCR on the PCR reads; one entry per CDR3 protein. The sample contains a few hundred thousand distinct CDR3 sequences, around 12% of which appear only once. This sequence was found in a human donor who donated a stem cell graft to a child with combined immunodeficiency. The sample consisted of PBMCs from the stem cell graft donor, taken from the stem cell graft. This chain uses TRBV12-3 or TRBV12-4 with TRBJ2-5, with 8 bases fitting TRBD1. The CDR3 loop reads CASSPLGDRGETQYF. The CDR3 coding sequence is TGTGCCAGCAGCCCCCTCGGAGACAGGGGAGAGACCCAGTACTTC.